This TCR beta chain emerged from a study of blood T cell repertoires in COVID-19. Study in general: Whether acute or convalescent, the COVID-19 samples came from the United States, Italy and Spain.

V was cut by 1 base and J by 6 bases, with 7 bases left in between. The CDR3 sequence is 13 residues long. CDR1 and CDR2 (germline): LNHNV, YYDKDF (reference sequence). The protocol was immunoSEQ multiplex PCR, while the TCRdb copy is restricted to in-frame clones and leaves out a portion. The sample shows under 300,000 clones, just over 90% of them seen only once. Sequenced material: PBMCs or T cells enriched from blood (not recorded which). The gene calls are TRBV15 and TRBJ1-5, with unresolved D. This sequence was found in a woman younger than 30 who had recovered from COVID-19. The CDR3 region is CATSRGAGQPQHF. As DNA, the CDR3 is TGTGCCACCAGCAGAGGGGCCGGTCAGCCCCAGCATTTT.